This T cell receptor (beta chain) emerged from a study of cytomegalovirus exposure and HLA in healthy donors. Overall study results and limits: Presence/absence analyses assumed roughly uniform sequencing depth across donors, which may not hold. Productive status was seen about 90% or about 30% of the time for most TCR beta V segments in an earlier analysis. Across donors, most TCRs were seen rarely, yet some public ones were widespread.

60 Vbeta and 13 Jbeta primers were used in PCR. Authors' analysis steps: The authors later counted approximately 80 million unique TCR beta chains, around 9.9 million of them shared. Only in-frame clones appear in the TCRdb table, and some are missing; sequencing was by immunoSEQ multiplex PCR. D and trimming were read from the DNA, whereas the V and J calls and clone size are those reported in that table. This table holds 55,000 to 80,000 clones, approximately 74% found once. In regard to this clone: Its target is unknown.

The CDR3 has 15 residues. V was cut by 0 bases and J by 0 bases, with 5 bases left in between. The germline CDR1 and CDR2 sequences are LNHNV and YYDKDF (reference sequence). Specimen: PBMCs. The V call is TRBV15, the J call TRBJ1-4; no reliable D call. The TCR was taken from a woman in her thirties in good health and CMV-seropositive. The CDR3 region is CATSRDPATNEKLFF. CDR3 nucleotides: TGTGCCACCAGCAGAGATCCCGCAACTAATGAAAAACTGTTTTTT.